The 9 T cell receptor beta chains below were found in one sample sequenced in a study of blood T cell repertoires in COVID-19. Profiling relied on immunoSEQ multiplex PCR, and the TCRdb table lists in-frame clones only, not all of them. The table lists some 350,000 clones, roughly nine tenths of them singletons. The sample taken for sequencing was PBMCs or T cells enriched from blood (not recorded which). The source is a woman aged 25 to 39 who had recovered from COVID-19.

The chain couples TRBV6-6 to TRBJ2-7, with TRBD2 identical over 15 bases. CDR3 length: 17 residues. Per germline, CDR1 MNHNY and CDR2 SVGAGI (reference sequence). With 5 bases clipped from V and 4 bases from J, the junction kept 9 bases outside the gene matches. The CDR3: CASSRTSGGARGYEQYF. The CDR3 nucleotides are TGTGCCAGCAGTCGGACTAGCGGGGGGGCGAGGGGTTACGAGCAGTACTTC.

This rearrangement joins TRBV5-1 to TRBJ2-5; the match to TRBD2 covers 12 bases. Germline CDR1 is SGHRS and CDR2 is YFSETQ. The J segment lost 2 bases and the V segment lost 2 bases, leaving 7 bases of the junction unmatched. The CDR3 loop spans 17 amino acids. The DNA for the CDR3 is TGCGCCAGCAGCTTACCTGGGACTAGCGGGCCTCAAGAGACCCAGTACTTC. As protein: CASSLPGTSGPQETQYF.

The chain joins TRBV9 to TRBJ2-7, with 11 bases fitting TRBD2. Unmatched junction bases numbered 5, after V lost 2 bases and J lost 4 bases. Germline lookup yields CDR1 SGDLS and CDR2 YYNGEE. The CDR3 covers 15 residues. CDR3 amino acids: CASSVGGTSGYEQYF. The DNA of the CDR3 is TGTGCCAGCAGCGTTGGTGGGACTAGCGGTTACGAGCAGTACTTC.

V and J are TRBV5-6 and TRBJ2-3, with 9 bases fitting TRBD1. Germline lookup yields CDR1 SGHDT and CDR2 YYEEEE. The CDR3 runs to 17 residues. The V gene end was trimmed by 1 base and the J gene end by 4 bases; junction bases not matched to a gene: 10. CDR3 loop: CASSLTQGAGRSDTQYF. Written as DNA, the CDR3 is TGTGCCAGCAGCTTGACACAGGGGGCCGGGAGATCAGATACGCAGTATTTT.

This rearrangement joins TRBV12-3 or TRBV12-4 to TRBJ1-5; D is undetermined. V lost 6 bases to trimming and J lost 5 bases, with 8 bases between them. The CDR3 totals 12 residues. The CDR3 DNA is TGTGCCAGCAGCCAGAGGGATCAGCCCCAGCATTTT. It encodes CASSQRDQPQHF.

The chain's CDR3 is CAISDPRDSHFNGYTF. In DNA, the CDR3 is TGTGCCATCAGTGACCCTCGGGACAGTCATTTTAATGGCTACACCTTC. V and J are TRBV10-3 and TRBJ1-2; TRBD1 agrees at 7 bases. Germline lookup yields CDR1 ENHRY and CDR2 SYGVKD. CDR3 length: 16 residues. With 3 bases clipped from V and 6 bases from J, the junction kept 13 bases outside the gene matches.

This clone was recorded only once. The chain uses TRBV2 and TRBJ2-7; 7 bases line up with TRBD1. CDR1 and CDR2 (germline): SNHLY, FYNNEI. V lost 6 bases, J lost 5 bases, and 4 bases stayed unmatched. The CDR3 is made up of 12 amino acids. CDR3 DNA: TGTGCCAGCAGGAGGGGGCCAGACGAGCAGTACTTC. Translating it yields CASRRGPDEQYF. The whole variable domain, filled in from reference TRBV2 and TRBJ2-7, reads EPEVTQTPSHQVTQMGQEVILRCVPISNHLYFYWYRQILGQKVEFLVSFYNNEISEKSEIFDDQFSVERPDGSNFTLKIRSTKLEDSAMYFCASRRGPDEQYFGPGTRLTVT.

The V call is TRBV6-1, the J call TRBJ2-3; D is unresolved. Germline V gives CDR1 MNHNS, CDR2 SASEGT. The CDR3 is made up of 17 amino acids. V was clipped by 3 bases and J by 0 bases, with 16 bases between them. Here the CDR3 DNA reads TGTGCCAGCAGTGATATGGGTCAGGCAGTAAGCACAGATACGCAGTATTTT. Amino acids: CASSDMGQAVSTDTQYF.

The gene calls are TRBV24-1 and TRBJ2-1; D not certain. Per the germline V gene, CDR1 is KGHDR and CDR2 is SFDVKD. V was shortened by 4 bases and J by 3 bases, with 15 bases between the two germline ends. The CDR3 sequence is 16 residues long. The DNA for the CDR3 is TGTGCCACCAGTGACCGCATGAGCCGACTCTACAATGAGCAGTTCTTC. Translated: CATSDRMSRLYNEQFF.